One sample yielded the 26 T cell receptor beta chains listed below, sequenced in a study of T cell changes during pregnancy in multiple sclerosis. Using immunoSEQ multiplex PCR, the repertoire was profiled, and TCRdb retains in-frame clones only, with some absent. This sample has tens of thousands of clones; roughly 89% occur once, and the top ten carry 0.56%. The sequencing used CD4+ T cells from peripheral blood mononuclear cells, collected before pregnancy. These receptors came from a female donor with multiple sclerosis, enrolled in a pregnancy study.

This sequence joins TRBV5-1 and TRBJ2-4; tentatively, D is TRBD2 (6 bases). The CDR3 contains 16 residues. V was trimmed by 3 bases and J by 0 bases, leaving 13 bases between them. The V gene's germline CDR1 is SGHRS and CDR2 YFSETQ. CDR3 protein: CASSSSAGSAKNIQYF. The DNA of the CDR3 is TGCGCCAGCAGCTCCTCCGCGGGGTCAGCCAAAAACATTCAGTACTTC.

V and J are TRBV4-1 and TRBJ2-7; 9 bases map to TRBD1. Germline trimming cut 4 bases from V and 4 bases from J; bases unmatched to any gene: 17. This CDR3 is 18 amino acids long. Per the germline V gene, CDR1 is MGHRA and CDR2 is YSYEKL. The CDR3 spells CASSLRTKPGQGPYEQYF. CDR3 in DNA: TGCGCCAGCAGCCTTAGGACCAAACCGGGACAGGGACCGTACGAGCAGTACTTC.

This chain links TRBV5-1 with TRBJ2-7; TRBD2 agrees at 10 bases. The V and J ends lost 0 bases and 0 bases, in that order; junction bases with no gene match: 15. Looked up from germline, CDR1 is SGHRS and CDR2 is YFSETQ. The CDR3 totals 20 residues. The CDR3 sequence is CASSLVMWLAGAVSSYEQYF. CDR3 DNA: TGCGCCAGCAGCTTGGTTATGTGGCTAGCGGGGGCCGTGAGCTCCTACGAGCAGTACTTC.

The rearrangement joins TRBV4-1 to TRBJ1-2, with 9 positions matching TRBD1. CDR3 length: 17 residues. Losses at the gene ends were 4 bases for V and 8 bases for J; bases not matched to a gene: 17. Germline V gene lookup returns CDR1 MGHRA and CDR2 YSYEKL. In nucleotides, the CDR3 is TGCGCCAGCAGCCCCCTCCCAAACGCACAGGGGGCGGGGGGCTACACCTTC. This sequence encodes CASSPLPNAQGAGGYTF.

This rearrangement joins TRBV29-1 to TRBJ1-2, with D possibly matching TRBD1 (5 bases). CDR3 length equals 12 residues. Trimming removed 5 bases at V and 6 bases at J, with 13 bases between. CDR1 is SQVTM, CDR2 ANQGSEA, per germline. In DNA, the CDR3 is TGCAGCGTTAGAAGGGGTAGGGATGGCTACACCTTC. It codes for CSVRRGRDGYTF.

The chain links TRBV6-1 to TRBJ1-5, with D perhaps matching TRBD1 (5 bases). Germline values: CDR1 MNHNS, CDR2 SASEGT. The length of the CDR3 is 17 residues. The V gene lost 2 bases and the J gene lost 2 bases, with 16 bases spanning the gap. The CDR3 DNA reads as TGTGCCAGCAGTGAATTCTACGGGGGGGACGGCAATCAGCCCCAGCATTTT. This codes for CASSEFYGGDGNQPQHF.

V usage is TRBV7-2 and J usage is TRBJ1-4; D remains ambiguous. The germline CDR1 and CDR2 sequences are SGHTA and FQGNSA. CDR3 length equals 12 residues. V was pared by 6 bases and J by 9 bases, with 11 bases between. The CDR3 sequence is CASRSGSQKLFF. The CDR3 DNA sequence: TGTGCCAGCAGATCCGGGAGCCAAAAACTGTTTTTT.

The rearrangement links TRBV28 to TRBJ2-7; D may be TRBD2 (5 bases). CDR1 and CDR2 from the germline V gene are MDHEN and SYDVKM. This CDR3 is built from 13 residues. V lost 4 bases to trimming and J lost 10 bases, with 17 bases between them. In DNA, the CDR3 is TGTGCCAGCAGTTCCGACCGGGGTAGGGTACAGTACTTC. Residues: CASSSDRGRVQYF.

This clone appeared a single time. The chain couples TRBV5-4 to TRBJ2-3, with 7 bases that match TRBD1. Looked up from germline, CDR1 is SGHNT and CDR2 is YYREEE (reference sequence). With V trimmed by 4 bases and J by 5 bases, 7 bases remained unmatched. The CDR3 runs to 14 residues. In DNA, the CDR3 is TGTGCCAGCAGCACAGGGACAGTCAAAGATACGCAGTATTTT. Protein sequence: CASSTGTVKDTQYF.

This chain links TRBV10-1 with TRBJ2-3; perhaps TRBD2 as D (5 bases). The length of the CDR3 is 16 residues. Per germline, CDR1 WNHNN and CDR2 SYGVQD (reference sequence). V lost 3 bases to trimming and J lost 0 bases, with 13 bases between them. This CDR3 is CASSDEIRGSTDTQYF. The CDR3 nucleotides read TGCGCCAGCAGTGATGAGATCCGGGGAAGCACAGATACGCAGTATTTT.

The V gene is TRBV7-9, the J gene TRBJ1-2; 8 bases match TRBD1. The CDR3 extends over 17 amino acids. The germline V gene encodes CDR1 SEHNR and CDR2 FQNEAQ (reference sequence). The ends lost 7 bases at V and 2 bases at J; junction bases unmatched: 15. CDR3 loop: CASTQGASPGLNYGYTF. The CDR3 DNA reads as TGTGCCAGCACCCAGGGGGCAAGCCCAGGGTTAAACTATGGCTACACCTTC.

This clone was found a few times. CDR3: CASGLATGVWDQPQHF. Here the CDR3 DNA reads TGTGCTAGTGGTTTGGCAACAGGGGTTTGGGATCAGCCCCAGCATTTT. The chain links TRBV12-5 to TRBJ1-5, with 7 bases fitting TRBD1. The CDR3 sequence is 16 residues long. V trimming: 1 base; J trimming: 5 bases; junction bases outside the gene matches: 8. Germline assignment: CDR1 LGHNT and CDR2 FRNRAP.

The V gene is TRBV30, the J gene TRBJ1-3, with 8 nucleotides matching TRBD1. Germline loops: CDR1 GTSNPN, CDR2 SVGIG (reference sequence). V shed 5 bases, J shed 0 bases, and the junction held 9 bases outside the gene matches. There are 16 residues in the CDR3. DNA for the CDR3: TGTGCCTGGGGACAGGGTATTTATTCCTCTGGAAACACCATATATTTT. This codes for CAWGQGIYSSGNTIYF.

The chain employs TRBV7-2 and TRBJ2-2; 7 bases match TRBD1. V shed 5 bases and J 5 bases; nucleotides not matched to a gene: 14. Germline CDR1 and CDR2: SGHTA and FQGNSA. CDR3 length equals 17 residues. The CDR3 is CASSADPHRGRTGELFF. Written as DNA, the CDR3 is TGTGCCAGCAGCGCAGACCCCCACAGGGGAAGGACCGGGGAGCTGTTTTTT.

The J gene is TRBJ2-1, the V gene TRBV7-2, with a weak D call TRBD1 (5 bases). Germline CDR1 and CDR2: SGHTA and FQGNSA. V lost 2 bases and J 0 bases, leaving 11 bases between the germline ends. The CDR3 runs 16 residues. CDR3: CASSLQGPSSYNEQFF. The CDR3 DNA follows: TGTGCCAGCAGCTTACAGGGTCCGAGCTCCTACAATGAGCAGTTCTTC.

This sequence joins TRBV14 and TRBJ2-7; D may be TRBD1 (6 bases). Germline assignment: CDR1 SGHDN and CDR2 FVKESK. This CDR3 spans 14 amino acids. V lost 1 base and J 3 bases, leaving 10 bases between the germline ends. The CDR3: CASSQGQAYYEQYF. The CDR3 DNA sequence: TGTGCCAGCAGCCAAGGACAGGCCTACTACGAGCAGTACTTC.

This chain links TRBV11-2 with TRBJ2-5; 9 positions agree with TRBD2. The CDR3 extends over 15 amino acids. Unmatched junction bases numbered 11, after V lost 5 bases and J lost 7 bases. CDR1 SGHAT and CDR2 FQNNGV come from the germline V gene. CDR3 nucleotides: TGTGCCAGCAGCCCAGTAGCGGGGGAGGTGGGGACCCAGTACTTC. This sequence encodes CASSPVAGEVGTQYF.

The chain uses TRBV4-3 and TRBJ1-4; 8 bases match TRBD1. J gave up 4 bases and V 2 bases, and 3 bases lay outside the gene matches. CDR1 LGHNA and CDR2 YSLEER come from the germline V gene. The length of the CDR3 is 15 residues. CDR3 DNA sequence: TGCGCCAGCAGCCAACAGGGGGCAGGTAATGAAAAACTGTTTTTT. Protein: CASSQQGAGNEKLFF.

This clone has just one count. V and J are TRBV20-1 and TRBJ2-7, with TRBD2 as a possible D gene (5 bases). Germline CDR1 reads DFQATT; CDR2 reads SNEGSKA (reference sequence). Deletions cut 8 bases from V and 5 bases from J, with 13 bases between. This CDR3 has 11 amino acids. CDR3 nucleotide sequence: TGCAGTCAGTTACGGGGAGACGAGCAGTACTTC. This sequence encodes CSQLRGDEQYF.

The gene calls are TRBV2 and TRBJ1-2, with TRBD1 matching over 10 bases. This CDR3 spans 16 amino acids. The ends lost 0 bases at V and 7 bases at J; junction bases unmatched: 8. From germline, CDR1 is SNHLY and CDR2 FYNNEI. CDR3 protein: CASSEAGQGVFGGYTF. The CDR3 nucleotides are TGTGCCAGCAGTGAAGCCGGACAGGGGGTGTTCGGTGGCTACACCTTC. The entire variable domain, with the rest obtained from reference TRBV2 and TRBJ1-2, is as follows: EPEVTQTPSHQVTQMGQEVILRCVPISNHLYFYWYRQILGQKVEFLVSFYNNEISEKSEIFDDQFSVERPDGSNFTLKIRSTKLEDSAMYFCASSEAGQGVFGGYTFGSGTRLTVV.

The rearrangement joins TRBV30 to TRBJ2-3; D is unclear. The germline gives CDR1 GTSNPN, CDR2 SVGIG (reference sequence). CDR3 length: 14 residues. Trimming took off 4 bases at V and 6 bases at J, with 17 bases between the two ends. The CDR3 bases are TGTGCCTGGAATGTTGGTGGGCGTGGGGATACGCAGTATTTT. Translated: CAWNVGGRGDTQYF.

The CDR3 here is CASSILTAGTNSPLHF. CDR3 coding DNA: TGTGCCAGTAGTATATTAACCGCCGGGACAAATTCACCCCTCCACTTT. V and J are TRBV19 and TRBJ1-6; maybe TRBD1 (6 bases). The V end lost 2 bases, the J end lost 7 bases, and 15 bases lay between the germline ends. The CDR3 runs to 16 residues. Germline-derived CDR1 and CDR2 are LNHDA and SQIVND (reference sequence).

The J gene is TRBJ2-7, the V gene TRBV10-3, with a possible D match to TRBD2 (5 bases). The CDR3 covers 11 residues. Trimming left V 11 bases short and J 6 bases short, with 14 bases between. Germline V lookup: CDR1 ENHRY, CDR2 SYGVKD. The CDR3: CAASSGSEQYF. As DNA, the CDR3 is TGTGCCGCATCCTCGGGGAGCGAGCAGTACTTC.

The CDR3 loop is CASSWRMGQISETQYF. The CDR3 nucleotides read TGTGCCAGCAGCTGGCGAATGGGACAGATATCAGAGACCCAGTACTTC. V gene TRBV7-2 combines with J gene TRBJ2-5; 7 bases are shared with TRBD1. The germline CDR1 and CDR2 sequences are SGHTA and FQGNSA. The CDR3 covers 16 residues. V was pared by 4 bases and J by 4 bases, with 12 bases of the junction left unmatched.

V gene TRBV5-4 combines with J gene TRBJ2-7; D might be TRBD1 (6 bases). V lost 0 bases to trimming and J lost 4 bases, with 11 bases between them. CDR1 is SGHNT and CDR2 is YYREEE in the germline V gene (reference sequence). This CDR3 comprises 14 residues. This chain's CDR3 is CASSLGARGYEQYF. CDR3 bases: TGTGCCAGCAGCTTGGGGGCGAGGGGGTACGAGCAGTACTTC.

This clone was observed a few times. The chain carries TRBV18 and TRBJ1-5; D is unresolved. V was shortened by 5 bases and J by 6 bases, with 14 bases between the two germline ends. CDR3 size: 14 residues. Germline lookup yields CDR1 KGHSH and CDR2 LQKENI. The CDR3 bases are TGTGCCAGCTCATACGCCGGGAGGCTTCAGCCCCAGCATTTT. Translating it yields CASSYAGRLQPQHF.